This T cell receptor beta chain was captured in a study of T cell responses to AZD1222 COVID-19 vaccine. TCRdb's table, derived via immunoSEQ multiplex PCR, lists solely in-frame clones and lacks some. The profile shows about 150,000 clones, about 92% of them singletons. In its sample, this clone was seen a few times. V was clipped by 2 bases and J by 8 bases, with 12 bases between them. Germline-derived CDR1 and CDR2 are SEHNR and FQNEAQ (reference sequence). The CDR3 contains 14 residues. This chain connects TRBV7-9 to TRBJ1-4; the D gene is possibly TRBD1 (6 bases). The material was peripheral blood, obtained 28 days after the second AZD1222 dose. The TCR originated in an adult who received the AZD1222 COVID-19 vaccine. CDR3 sequence reads: CASSLNAGGEKLFF. The DNA of the CDR3 is TGTGCCAGCAGCTTAAATGCCGGGGGCGAAAAACTGTTTTTT.